The clone carrying this TCR beta chain was counted at least ten times. Its cognate antigen is unknown. The sample comes from a study of T cells in Graves' hyperthyroidism and ophthalmopathy. Study-wide points: A model of 13 V-J pairs discriminated ophthalmopathy from stable hyperthyroidism.

RNA transcripts were the template for amplifying TCR beta CDR3 regions. Carried out on the TCR CDR3, a first-round RT-PCR used the HTBI primer set. MiXCR, applied by TCRdb to the multiplex PCR reads, yields one record per CDR3 protein. Of under 600,000 distinct CDR3 sequences detected, more than 15% appear once; the ten largest clones hold around 3.5%. Germline CDR1 reads SNHLY; CDR2 reads FYNNEI. V shed 3 bases and J shed 0 bases, with 9 bases lying between them. This CDR3 has 15 amino acids. Each person with ophthalmopathy scored at least 3 on the Clinical Activity Score, reached NOSPECS grade 4 or higher, and had been ill under 3 months. PBMCs were sourced from approximately 9 ml fresh peripheral blood.

The clonotype originates from a woman in her 40s with Graves' ophthalmopathy. V and J are TRBV2 and TRBJ2-1; D is undetermined. The sample consisted of blood. This CDR3 reads CASSEGHDSYNEQFF. CDR3 in DNA: TGTGCCAGCAGTGAGGGCCACGACTCCTACAATGAGCAGTTCTTC.